A selection of T cell receptor beta chains follows, all from one sample in a study of shared clonotypes between healthy human individuals. Assay: immunoSEQ multiplex PCR; the TCRdb copy retains only in-frame clones and omits some. The sample holds fewer than 3 million clones, roughly 90% seen once. Sequences were obtained from naive CD4+ T cells from PBMCs. The receptors were sampled from a man younger than 30 in good health. Some clones in this sample may be carry-over from other donors' samples. Each CDR3 is given with its conserved first and last residue. Fields, in order: V gene, clone size, D gene, J gene, CDR3 protein, CDR3 DNA. D genes are given only for firm matches. Where a row states a size, it is once, few, many or the class of an expanded clone; other rows omit it.

V: TRBV5-1
size: -
D: -
J: TRBJ2-2
CDR3: CASSRGGNTGELFF
DNA: TGCGCCAGCTCGAGGGGCGGAAACACCGGGGAGCTGTTTTTT

V: TRBV2
size: -
D: TRBD1
J: TRBJ2-7
CDR3: CATRQGAAYEQYF
DNA: TGTGCGACGCGACAGGGGGCAGCCTACGAGCAGTACTTC

V: TRBV7-9
size: few
D: -
J: TRBJ1-3
CDR3: CASSLDRSGNTIYF
DNA: TGTGCCAGCAGCTTAGACCGCTCTGGAAACACCATATATTTT

V: TRBV5-4
size: -
D: -
J: TRBJ2-2
CDR3: CASSLPRPGTGELFF
DNA: TGTGCCAGCAGTCTTCCAAGGCCGGGCACCGGGGAGCTGTTTTTT

V: TRBV9
size: -
D: -
J: TRBJ1-2
CDR3: CASSVGLVRRNYGYTF
DNA: TGTGCCAGCAGCGTAGGCCTTGTTCGGCGGAACTATGGCTACACCTTC

V: TRBV18
size: -
D: -
J: TRBJ2-7
CDR3: CASSPYRARQQYF
DNA: TGTGCCAGCTCACCCTACCGGGCGCGTCAGCAGTACTTC

V: TRBV5-8
size: -
D: -
J: TRBJ2-5
CDR3: CASSLGWAQYF
DNA: TGTGCCAGCAGCTTAGGGTGGGCCCAGTACTTC

V: TRBV2
size: -
D: -
J: TRBJ1-3
CDR3: CASSGRIAGNTIYF
DNA: TGTGCCAGCAGTGGAAGGATCGCCGGAAACACCATATATTTT

V: TRBV6-1
size: -
D: -
J: TRBJ1-1
CDR3: CASRPGWPEAFF
DNA: TGTGCCAGCAGACCAGGGTGGCCTGAAGCTTTCTTT

V: TRBV19
size: few
D: -
J: TRBJ2-2
CDR3: CASSIQEFTGELFF
DNA: TGTGCCAGTAGCATACAGGAGTTCACCGGGGAGCTGTTTTTT

V: TRBV18
size: once
D: -
J: TRBJ2-7
CDR3: CASSPDRTQYEQYF
DNA: TGTGCCAGCTCACCAGACAGGACACAGTACGAGCAGTACTTC

V: TRBV6-5
size: -
D: -
J: TRBJ1-6
CDR3: CASGRQGKSPLHF
DNA: TGTGCCAGTGGGAGGCAGGGCAAATCACCCCTCCACTTT

V: TRBV21-1
size: -
D: -
J: TRBJ2-7
CDR3: CASSPEGVHEQYF
DNA: TGTGCCAGCAGTCCAGAGGGGGTCCACGAGCAGTACTTC

V: TRBV5-1
size: -
D: -
J: TRBJ1-4
CDR3: CASSILTNEKLFF
DNA: TGCGCCAGCAGTATCTTGACGAATGAAAAACTGTTTTTT

V: TRBV13
size: -
D: TRBD2
J: TRBJ2-2
CDR3: CASSLLGTSGRMAGELFF
DNA: TGTGCCAGCAGCTTACTCGGGACTAGCGGGAGGATGGCCGGGGAGCTGTTTTTT

V: TRBV19
size: -
D: TRBD1
J: TRBJ1-5
CDR3: CASSIPRGTGMWQPQHF
DNA: TGTGCCAGTAGTATCCCCCGCGGGACAGGGATGTGGCAGCCCCAGCATTTT

V: TRBV7-8
size: -
D: TRBD2
J: TRBJ2-1
CDR3: CASSPGGRGYNEQFF
DNA: TGTGCCAGCAGCCCGGGGGGAAGGGGTTACAATGAGCAGTTCTTC

V: TRBV27
size: -
D: -
J: TRBJ2-1
CDR3: CASHSGPPGTLPNEQFF
DNA: TGTGCCAGCCATAGCGGCCCCCCCGGGACGTTACCCAATGAGCAGTTCTTC

V: TRBV7-2
size: -
D: TRBD2
J: TRBJ2-1
CDR3: CASSFGGRAYEQFF
DNA: TGTGCCAGCAGCTTCGGCGGGAGGGCCTATGAGCAGTTCTTC

V: TRBV19
size: -
D: -
J: TRBJ2-3
CDR3: CASSIVAMSTDTQYF
DNA: TGTGCCAGTAGTATAGTAGCTATGAGCACAGATACGCAGTATTTT

V: TRBV29-1
size: -
D: TRBD2
J: TRBJ2-5
CDR3: CSVGGRARETQYF
DNA: TGCAGCGTTGGCGGGAGGGCCAGGGAGACCCAGTACTTC

V: TRBV19
size: -
D: TRBD1
J: TRBJ2-1
CDR3: CASSKRDRVVEQFF
DNA: TGTGCCAGTAGTAAACGGGACAGGGTGGTTGAGCAGTTCTTC